This TCR beta chain was captured in a study of blood T cell repertoires in COVID-19 (TCRdb year 2020). Background on the whole study: The collaborator samples originated in the United States, Italy and Spain and spanned the acute and convalescent phases of COVID-19. The prospective study material was composed of cDNA or gDNA derived from T cells, B-cell-depleted T cells, or PBMCs. Subjects who had been exposed to COVID-19, were actively infected with it, or had recovered from it provided the deeply sampled blood TCRbeta repertoires that made up the dataset. The repertoires were released in a freely available public database intended as a resource for research on the immune response to SARS-CoV-2. The samples were drawn from the first 160 participants of the ongoing ImmuneRACE study and from 1,200 or so subjects provided by 6 global collaborators. Nearly every sample came with metadata listing a de-identified subject ID, COVID-19 status, age in years and sex. HLA class I and class II types, where available, came from metadata supplied by the sample provider rather than from assay-based typing.

Summary of the overall study and its limitations: The amount of clinical and demographic metadata varied by source and participant and was provided uncurated.

The immunoSEQ Assay, a bias-controlled multiplex PCR, was used to amplify TCRbeta CDR3 regions from genomic DNA. The authors' analysis ran thus. The number of nucleated cells in each sample was estimated from the amplification of reference gene primers within the assay. To quantify the absolute abundance of each unique TCRbeta CDR3 rearrangement, sequence reads were collapsed and filtered. For each sample, productive Simpson clonality was calculated as the square root of Simpson's diversity index over productive rearrangements. The table was pulled from immuneACCESS by TCRdb, which kept in-frame rearrangements only. Such tables lose some clones; where checked, under half of the loss comes from unresolved V genes, and the rest has no known cause. V, J and clone size derive from that table, while D and trimming were established from the DNA sequence. The sample data list approximately 400,000 clones, and more than 80% of these were observed just once. The top ten constitute roughly 1.2% of the sample.

Turning to this clone: The target of this receptor is not known. Per-nucleotide qualities are absent, and no much larger clonotype sits a single base away.

Each collaborating institution followed its own protocols to collect whole blood in K2EDTA tubes. For TCRbeta analysis, collaborators shipped samples as frozen whole blood, isolated PBMCs, or DNA extracted from either of those sample types. The sample was peripheral blood. This receptor was obtained from a man aged 35 to 55 with acute or convalescent COVID-19.

In nucleotides, the sequence is TGCGCCAGCAGCTTGGAGGGGTCCCAGCCAGATACGCAGTATTTT. Its protein reads: CASSLEGSQPDTQYF. Rearrangement joined TRBV5-1 to TRBJ2-3; the D segment could be TRBD1, given 5 matching bases. Reading the germline V gene gives CDR1 SGHRS and CDR2 YFSETQ. The CDR3 runs 15 amino acids, cysteine and phenylalanine included. The retained sequence is limited to the CDR3, 45 bases, with the frame set at the first base. V is pared back by 0 bases and J by 4 bases, with 12 bases lying between the germline termini.